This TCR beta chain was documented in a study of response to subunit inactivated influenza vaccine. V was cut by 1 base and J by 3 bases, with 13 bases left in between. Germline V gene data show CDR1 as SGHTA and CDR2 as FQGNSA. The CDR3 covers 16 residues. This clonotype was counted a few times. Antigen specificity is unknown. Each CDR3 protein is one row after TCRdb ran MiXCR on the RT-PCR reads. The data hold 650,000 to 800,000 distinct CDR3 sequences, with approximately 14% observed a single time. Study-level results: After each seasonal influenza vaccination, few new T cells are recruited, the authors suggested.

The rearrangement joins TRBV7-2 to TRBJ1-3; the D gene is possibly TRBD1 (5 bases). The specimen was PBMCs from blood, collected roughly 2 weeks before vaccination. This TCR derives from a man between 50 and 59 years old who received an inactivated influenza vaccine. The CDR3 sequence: CASSLGPGSVGNTIYF. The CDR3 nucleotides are TGTGCCAGCAGCTTAGGGCCAGGGTCGGTTGGAAACACCATATATTTT.